The clone carrying this TCR beta chain was observed a handful of times. The sample carries other DNA sequences with the same CDR3. The data belong to a study of blood T cell repertoires in COVID-19. Authors' methods: Estimation of nucleated cell counts relied on the amplification of reference gene primers. The assay was immunoSEQ multiplex PCR, and TCRdb's table has in-frame clones only and misses some. V, J and clone size are those of that table, while D and trimming were read from the DNA. The table records fewer than 250,000 clones, 70% to 90% of them present only once. The CDR3 sequence is 12 residues long. V lost 6 bases to trimming and J lost 4 bases, with 9 bases between them. Germline V CDR1 and CDR2: LNHDA, SQIVND (reference sequence).

This chain joins TRBV19 and TRBJ1-2; D not certain. The material sequenced was peripheral blood. This receptor was taken from a man aged 45 to 65 with acute or convalescent COVID-19. For the CDR3, the DNA is TGTGCCAGTAGGGGCAGTTTCTATGGCTACACCTTC. It yields the protein CASRGSFYGYTF.